The 2 T cell receptor beta chains below were found in one sample sequenced in a study of cytomegalovirus exposure and HLA in healthy donors. Researchers ran the PCR with 60 Vbeta and 13 Jbeta primers. The data were produced by immunoSEQ multiplex PCR, yet TCRdb's version contains in-frame clones alone and is incomplete. The repertoire holds about 130,000 clones, 80% seen once, with 1% in the top ten. Sequenced input: PBMCs. These receptors came from a man aged 35 to 55 in good health and CMV-seronegative.

The V and J genes are TRBV6-1 and TRBJ1-1; 7 nucleotides agree with TRBD1. Germline values: CDR1 MNHNS, CDR2 SASEGT. The trim removed 6 bases at V and 4 bases at J, leaving 8 bases unmatched. There are 14 residues in the CDR3. The CDR3 is CASSDRQGVTEAFF. The CDR3 DNA reads as TGTGCCAGCAGCGACAGGCAGGGGGTCACTGAAGCTTTCTTT.

The chain has TRBV7-6 and TRBJ2-1; 10 nucleotides align to TRBD2. Germline trimming cut 3 bases from V and 11 bases from J; bases unmatched to any gene: 13. This CDR3 spans 16 amino acids. Germline CDR1 reads SGHVS; CDR2 reads FNYEAQ. Here the CDR3 DNA reads TGTGCCAGCAGCTTGGGTACTAGCGGGATGGAAACTAAGCAGTTCTTC. Its translation is CASSLGTSGMETKQFF. Full variable domain (outside the CDR3, taken from reference TRBV7-6 and TRBJ2-1): GAGVSQSPRYKVTKRGQDVALRCDPISGHVSLYWYRQALGQGPEFLTYFNYEAQQDKSGLPNDRFSAERPEGSISTLTIQRTEQRDSAMYRCASSLGTSGMETKQFFGPGTRLTVL.